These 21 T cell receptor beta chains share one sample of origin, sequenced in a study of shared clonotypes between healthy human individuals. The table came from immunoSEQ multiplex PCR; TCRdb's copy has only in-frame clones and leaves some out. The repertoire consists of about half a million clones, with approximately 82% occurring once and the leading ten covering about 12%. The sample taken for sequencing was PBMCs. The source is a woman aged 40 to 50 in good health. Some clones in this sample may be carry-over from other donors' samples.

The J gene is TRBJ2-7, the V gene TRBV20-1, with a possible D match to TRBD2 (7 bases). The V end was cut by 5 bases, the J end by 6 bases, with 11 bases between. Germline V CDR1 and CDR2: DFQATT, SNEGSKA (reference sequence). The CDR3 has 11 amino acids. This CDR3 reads CSAWGGREQYF. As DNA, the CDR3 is TGCAGTGCTTGGGGGGGGCGCGAGCAGTACTTC.

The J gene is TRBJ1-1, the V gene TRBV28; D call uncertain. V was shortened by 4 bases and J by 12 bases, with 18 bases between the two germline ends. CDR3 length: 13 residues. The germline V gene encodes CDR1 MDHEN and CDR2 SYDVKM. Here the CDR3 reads CASSSPDLRRTFF. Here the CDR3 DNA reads TGTGCCAGCAGTTCCCCGGACCTCCGGCGAACTTTCTTT.

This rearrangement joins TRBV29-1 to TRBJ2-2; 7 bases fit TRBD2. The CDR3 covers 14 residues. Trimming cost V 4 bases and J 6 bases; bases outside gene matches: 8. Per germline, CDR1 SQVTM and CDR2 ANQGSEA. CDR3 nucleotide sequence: TGCAGCGTTGTGTGGGGCGGGAGACCCGGGGAGCTGTTTTTT. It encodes CSVVWGGRPGELFF.

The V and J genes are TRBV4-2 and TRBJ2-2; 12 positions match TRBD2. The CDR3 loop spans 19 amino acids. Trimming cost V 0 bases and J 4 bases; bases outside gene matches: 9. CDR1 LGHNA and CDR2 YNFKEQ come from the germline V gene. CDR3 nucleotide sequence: TGTGCCAGCAGCCAAGAGCCTAGCGGGAGGGCCTCGGCCACCGGGGAGCTGTTTTTT. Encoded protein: CASSQEPSGRASATGELFF.

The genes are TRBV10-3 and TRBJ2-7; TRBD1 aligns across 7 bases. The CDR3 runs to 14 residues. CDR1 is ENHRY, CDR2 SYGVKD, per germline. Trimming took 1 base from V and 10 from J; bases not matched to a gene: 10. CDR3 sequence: CAISEYRDSYPQYF. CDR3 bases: TGTGCCATCAGTGAGTACCGGGACAGCTATCCACAGTACTTC.

CDR3 DNA sequence: TGTGCCAGCAGTTTTTCAACCCGTGGCGCAGATACGCAGTATTTT. Translating it yields CASSFSTRGADTQYF. The V gene is TRBV27, the J gene TRBJ2-3, with D uncertain. The CDR3 extends over 15 amino acids. CDR1 is MNHEY and CDR2 is SMNVEV in the germline V gene (reference sequence). V was clipped by 3 bases and J by 4 bases, with 14 bases between them.

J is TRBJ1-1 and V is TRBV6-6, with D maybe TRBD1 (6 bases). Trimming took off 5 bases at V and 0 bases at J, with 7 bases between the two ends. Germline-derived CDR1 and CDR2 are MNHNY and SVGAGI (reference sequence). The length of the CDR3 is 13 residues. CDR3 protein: CASSGTLNTEAFF. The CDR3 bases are TGTGCCAGCAGTGGGACATTGAACACTGAAGCTTTCTTT.

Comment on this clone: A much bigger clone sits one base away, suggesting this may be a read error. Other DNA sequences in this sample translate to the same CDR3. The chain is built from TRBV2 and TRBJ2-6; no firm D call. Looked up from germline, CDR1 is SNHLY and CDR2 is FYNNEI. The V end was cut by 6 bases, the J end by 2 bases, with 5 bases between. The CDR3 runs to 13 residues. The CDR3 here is CASSPPGANVLTF. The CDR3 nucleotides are TGTGCCAGCAGCCCCCCTGGGGCCAACGTCCTGACTTTC.

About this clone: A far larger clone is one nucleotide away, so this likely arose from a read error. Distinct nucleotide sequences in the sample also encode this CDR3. This CDR3 reads CASSLQGTEAFF. In DNA, the CDR3 is TGTGCCAGCAGTCTGCAGGGCACCGAAGCTTTCTTT. This chain links TRBV2 with TRBJ1-1; D possibly corresponds to TRBD1 (5 bases). The CDR3 sequence is 12 residues long. From germline, CDR1 is SNHLY and CDR2 FYNNEI. V lost 5 bases to trimming and J lost 8 bases, with 12 bases between them.

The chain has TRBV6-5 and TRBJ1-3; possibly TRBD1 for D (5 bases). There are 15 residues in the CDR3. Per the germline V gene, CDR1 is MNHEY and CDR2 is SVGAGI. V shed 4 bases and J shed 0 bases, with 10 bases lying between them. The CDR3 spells CASSWDGNSGNTIYF. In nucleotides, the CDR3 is TGTGCCAGCAGTTGGGACGGGAACTCTGGAAACACCATATATTTT.

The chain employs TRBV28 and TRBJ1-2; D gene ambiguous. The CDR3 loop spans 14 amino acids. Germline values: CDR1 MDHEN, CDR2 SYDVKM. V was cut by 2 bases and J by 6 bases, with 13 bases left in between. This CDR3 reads CASSLRPPVHGYTF. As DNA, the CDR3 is TGTGCCAGCAGTTTAAGGCCCCCCGTCCATGGCTACACCTTC.

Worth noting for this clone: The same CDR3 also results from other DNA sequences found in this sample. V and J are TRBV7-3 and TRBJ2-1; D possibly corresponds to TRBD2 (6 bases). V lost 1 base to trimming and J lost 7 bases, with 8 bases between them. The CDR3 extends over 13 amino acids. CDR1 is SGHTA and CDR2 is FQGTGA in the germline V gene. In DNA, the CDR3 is TGTGCCAGCAGCTTAATTCGGGGGAATGAGCAGTTCTTC. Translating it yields CASSLIRGNEQFF.

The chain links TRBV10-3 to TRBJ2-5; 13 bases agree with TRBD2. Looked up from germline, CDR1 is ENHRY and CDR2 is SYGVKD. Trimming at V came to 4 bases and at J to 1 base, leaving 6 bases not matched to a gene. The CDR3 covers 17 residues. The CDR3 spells CAISATSGRKLQETQYF. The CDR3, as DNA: TGTGCCATCAGTGCGACTAGCGGGAGGAAACTCCAAGAGACCCAGTACTTC.

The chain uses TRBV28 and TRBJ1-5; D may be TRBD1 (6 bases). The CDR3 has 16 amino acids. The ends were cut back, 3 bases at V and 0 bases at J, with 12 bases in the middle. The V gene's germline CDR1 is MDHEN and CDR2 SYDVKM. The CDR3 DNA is TGTGCCAGCAGTTTCCGGTGGGGACATAGCAATCAGCCCCAGCATTTT. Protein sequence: CASSFRWGHSNQPQHF.

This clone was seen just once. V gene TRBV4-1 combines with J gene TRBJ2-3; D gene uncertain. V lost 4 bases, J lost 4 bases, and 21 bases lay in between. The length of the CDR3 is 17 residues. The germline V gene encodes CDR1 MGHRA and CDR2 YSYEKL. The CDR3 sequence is CASSPETVTPAADTQYF. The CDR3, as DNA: TGCGCCAGCAGCCCGGAAACCGTTACGCCGGCGGCAGATACGCAGTATTTT.

The CDR3 region has the DNA TGTGCCAGCAGGACGACAGGGGGCCGGGAAAAACTGTTTTTT. This codes for CASRTTGGREKLFF. This chain joins TRBV28 and TRBJ1-4; 10 nucleotides match TRBD1. Germline assignment: CDR1 MDHEN and CDR2 SYDVKM. After removal of 6 bases from V and 8 bases from J, the junction contained 6 bases not matched to a gene. The CDR3 runs 14 residues. Using reference TRBV28 and TRBJ1-4 for the parts outside the CDR3, the full variable domain is DVKVTQSSRYLVKRTGEKVFLECVQDMDHENMFWYRQDPGLGLRLIYFSYDVKMKEKGDIPEGYSVSREKKERFSLILESASTNQTSMYLCASRTTGGREKLFFGSGTQLSVL.

CDR3 protein: CASSLGWGAEQYF. The CDR3 coding sequence is TGTGCCAGCAGTTTGGGATGGGGGGCCGAGCAGTACTTC. The chain joins TRBV28 to TRBJ2-7, with D perhaps given as TRBD1 or TRBD2 (6 bases each). Trimming removed 3 bases at V and 6 bases at J, with 12 bases between. Per germline, CDR1 MDHEN and CDR2 SYDVKM. The CDR3 has 13 residues.

The chain's CDR3 is CASSLGAGAQETQYF. For the CDR3, the DNA is TGTGCCAGCAGCTTGGGAGCGGGAGCCCAAGAGACCCAGTACTTC. The genes are TRBV5-4 and TRBJ2-5; 8 nucleotides match TRBD2. Germline V gene lookup returns CDR1 SGHNT and CDR2 YYREEE (reference sequence). The CDR3 runs to 15 residues. V lost 0 bases to trimming and J lost 1 base; unmatched junction nucleotides: 2.

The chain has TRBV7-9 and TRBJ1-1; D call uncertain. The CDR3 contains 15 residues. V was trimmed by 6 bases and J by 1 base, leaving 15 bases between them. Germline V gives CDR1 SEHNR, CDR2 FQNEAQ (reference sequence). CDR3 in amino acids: CASSFNVAENTEAFF. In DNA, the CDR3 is TGTGCCAGCAGTTTTAACGTGGCAGAGAACACTGAAGCTTTCTTT.

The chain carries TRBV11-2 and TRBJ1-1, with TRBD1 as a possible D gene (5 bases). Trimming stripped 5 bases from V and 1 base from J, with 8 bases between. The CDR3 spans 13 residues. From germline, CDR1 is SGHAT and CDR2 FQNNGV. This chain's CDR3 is CASSDRGNTEAFF. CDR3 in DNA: TGTGCCAGCAGCGACAGAGGGAACACTGAAGCTTTCTTT.

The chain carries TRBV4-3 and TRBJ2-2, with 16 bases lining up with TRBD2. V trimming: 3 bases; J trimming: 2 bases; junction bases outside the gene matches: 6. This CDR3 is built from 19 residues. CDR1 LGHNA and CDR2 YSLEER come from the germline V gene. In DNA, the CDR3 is TGCGCCAGCAGCCAGGCCGGGACTAGCGGGGGGGCAAACACCGGGGAGCTGTTTTTT. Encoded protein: CASSQAGTSGGANTGELFF.